One and the same sample provided the 9 T cell receptor beta chains below, sequenced in a study of regulatory T cells in long-lasting Graves disease listed by TCRdb under 2021. Preparation of the library involved multiplex PCR. These reads were obtained on an Illumina HiSeq 4000. To build TCR beta libraries, CDR3 regions were amplified by Arm-PCR using iRepertoire HTBI primers. TCRdb reprocessing: public reads trimmed at Q25 with fastp, clones called with MiXCR, in-frame beta chains kept. For every CDR3 protein sequence, its rows merge into one entry that carries the most common genes and DNA. The sample contains 200,000 to 250,000 distinct CDR3 sequences, 15% to 20% of them found a single time. Over 20% of the sample goes to the ten largest clones. In light of the paper, this sample's time point label describes: newly diagnosed GD, antithyroid drugs for less than 3 months. For both TCR sequencing and RNA sequencing, RNA was extracted from PBMCs in TRIzol.

The sample here was peripheral blood mononuclear cells (PBMCs), taken at new diagnosis, from a patient treated with antithyroid drugs. The receptors originated from a female donor with Graves disease.

The chain combines TRBV20-1 with TRBJ2-2; the D gene is possibly TRBD2 (5 bases). CDR1 DFQATT and CDR2 SNEGSKA come from the germline V gene (reference sequence). CDR3 size: 15 residues. V was pared by 0 bases and J by 7 bases, with 15 bases between. The CDR3 DNA sequence: TGCAGTGCTAGAGATAGGGCGGCCGGGGACGGGGAGCTGTTTTTT. Its protein is CSARDRAAGDGELFF.

This clonotype was counted ten times or more. The chain has TRBV11-2 and TRBJ2-2; TRBD2 agrees at 11 bases. Germline CDR1 reads SGHAT; CDR2 reads FQNNGV. With 5 bases clipped from V and 7 bases from J, the junction kept 9 bases outside the gene matches. CDR3 length equals 16 residues. CDR3 protein: CASSILTSGMGGELFF. CDR3 coding DNA: TGTGCCAGCAGCATTCTGACTAGCGGGATGGGCGGGGAGCTGTTTTTT.

This clonotype was seen only a few times. V is TRBV5-5 and J is TRBJ2-1; TRBD2 is a possible D gene (5 bases). Trimming took 0 bases from V and 6 from J, leaving 7 bases between them. This CDR3 comprises 13 residues. CDR1 is SGHKS, CDR2 YYEKEE, per germline (reference sequence). CDR3 loop: CASSLVAGNEQFF. In DNA, the CDR3 is TGTGCCAGCAGCTTGGTGGCGGGCAATGAGCAGTTCTTC.

In its sample, this clonotype was seen a few times. The V call is TRBV19, the J call TRBJ2-2; the match to TRBD2 covers 12 bases. CDR1 and CDR2 (germline): LNHDA, SQIVND (reference sequence). V lost 4 bases and J lost 1; bases outside the gene matches: 4. This CDR3 contains 17 residues. CDR3 in DNA: TGTGCCAGTAGTACATGGGGACTAGCGGGGAACACCGGGGAGCTGTTTTTT. Translation gives CASSTWGLAGNTGELFF.

This clonotype was observed many times. V gene TRBV2 combines with J gene TRBJ1-2; 10 bases match TRBD1. CDR1 and CDR2 (germline): SNHLY, FYNNEI. This CDR3 comprises 14 residues. V was clipped by 8 bases and J by 2 bases; unmatched bases: 5. The CDR3 coding sequence is TGTGCCAGCCTCCCGGGACAGGGGAACTATGGCTACACCTTC. Its protein product is CASLPGQGNYGYTF.

This clonotype occurred many times. The gene calls are TRBV6-1 and TRBJ2-7; D is uncertain. The CDR3 has 13 amino acids. Germline CDR1 is MNHNS and CDR2 is SASEGT. Deletions cut 6 bases from V and 4 bases from J, with 13 bases between. CDR3 loop: CASSATIEYEQYF. CDR3 DNA sequence: TGTGCCAGCAGCGCTACGATAGAGTACGAGCAGTACTTC.

This clonotype occurred once. The CDR3 region is CSVPTGSGANVLTF. CDR3 DNA sequence: TGCAGCGTTCCCACAGGGTCTGGGGCCAACGTCCTGACTTTC. The V and J genes are TRBV29-1 and TRBJ2-6; TRBD1 might be the D (6 bases). Germline V lookup: CDR1 SQVTM, CDR2 ANQGSEA. The CDR3 is 14 residues long. V dropped 5 bases and J dropped 1 base, with 9 bases sitting between them.

This clonotype was detected ten times or more. The chain recombines TRBV10-2 with TRBJ1-1; TRBD1 aligns across 8 bases. V was clipped by 3 bases and J by 1 base; unmatched bases: 4. The germline V gene encodes CDR1 WSHSY and CDR2 SAAADI. The CDR3 loop spans 15 amino acids. This CDR3 reads CASSENRGRNTEAFF. CDR3 DNA sequence: TGCGCCAGCAGTGAAAACAGGGGGAGGAACACTGAAGCTTTCTTT.

This clonotype showed up many times. The V and J genes are TRBV12-3 or TRBV12-4 and TRBJ1-1, with D possibly matching TRBD1 (5 bases). The V end lost 8 bases, the J end lost 1 base, and 11 bases lay between the germline ends. CDR3 length equals 13 residues. CDR3 coding DNA: TGTGCCAGCTCACTACAGGAGAACACTGAAGCTTTCTTT. This encodes CASSLQENTEAFF.